Listed below are T cell receptor beta chains from one sample, sequenced in a study of CD8 T cells in Susac syndrome. MiXCR, applied by TCRdb to the immunoSEQ multiplex PCR reads, yields one record per CDR3 protein. The table shows around 80,000 distinct CDR3 sequences, with roughly 95% occurring only once. The source material was CD8+ T cells from PBMCs. Source of these receptors: a human donor with Susac syndrome. Each CDR3 is given with its conserved first and last residue. A D gene is named only where the DNA matches it firmly. Clone size is stated in some rows and not others, as once, few, many or a class when expanded.

TRBV28	NA	NA	TRBJ2-3	TGTGCCAGCAGTTTGAGGGGCCCTGAGTATTTT	CASSLRGPEYF
TRBV3-1	TRBD2	once	TRBJ2-1	TGTGCCAGCAGCCAAGATGGCCCCGGGACTAACAATGAGCAGTTCTTC	CASSQDGPGTNNEQFF
TRBV9	NA	NA	TRBJ1-2	TGTGCCAGCAGCGTACTCTCTGATGCTAACTATGGCTACACCTTC	CASSVLSDANYGYTF
TRBV6-6	NA	NA	TRBJ2-5	TGTGCCAGCAGCCCGGGGGTGTGGCAAGAGACCCAGTACTTC	CASSPGVWQETQYF
TRBV6-5	NA	NA	TRBJ2-6	TGTGCCAGCATTGCTATTTCTGGGGCCAACGTCCTGACTTTC	CASIAISGANVLTF
TRBV4-3	NA	NA	TRBJ1-2	TGCGCCAGCAGCCAAGATTGGGACTCTGGGGCCTATGGCTACACCTTC	CASSQDWDSGAYGYTF
TRBV20-1	NA	NA	TRBJ1-3	TGCAGTGCTGGTAACTCTGGAAACACCATATATTTT	CSAGNSGNTIYF
TRBV30	NA	NA	TRBJ2-6	TGTGCCTGGAGTTTTCCCCTGCCCTTCTCGGGGCCTGGGGCCAACGTCCTGACTTTC	CAWSFPLPFSGPGANVLTF
TRBV6-2/TRBV6-3	TRBD2	few	TRBJ2-3	TGTGCCAGCAGTGGAACTAGCGATGGATATACGCAGTATTTT	CASSGTSDGYTQYF
TRBV2	TRBD2	once	TRBJ2-1	TGTGCCAGCGGACTAGCGGGGAACAATGAGCAGTTCTTC	CASGLAGNNEQFF
TRBV6-2/TRBV6-3	NA	NA	TRBJ2-6	TGTGCCAGCAGTTCCCCGGGGGCGAGGGCCAACGTCCTGACTTTC	CASSSPGARANVLTF
TRBV28	NA	once	TRBJ2-7	TGTGCCAGCCGCGGTCCGGACATACAGGGGGGGTCTTGGTACGAGCAGTACTTC	CASRGPDIQGGSWYEQYF
TRBV15	NA	NA	TRBJ1-2	TGTGCCACCAGCACCCGGACCACAAACTATGGCTACACCTTC	CATSTRTTNYGYTF
TRBV5-6	NA	NA	TRBJ2-7	TGTGCCAGCAGCAAGACAGTTCACGAGCAGTACTTC	CASSKTVHEQYF
TRBV20-1	TRBD1	NA	TRBJ1-1	TGCAGTGCTAGCCCCTATCAGACAGGGGGAACTGAAGCTTTCTTT	CSASPYQTGGTEAFF
TRBV3-1	TRBD1	NA	TRBJ2-3	TGTGCCAGCAGCCAAGATGGGACAGGTGCCCGCACAGATACGCAGTATTTT	CASSQDGTGARTDTQYF
TRBV29-1	NA	NA	TRBJ2-2	TGCAGCGTTGAGGGGGGAACCGGGGAGCTGTTTTTT	CSVEGGTGELFF
TRBV2	NA	NA	TRBJ2-2	TGTGCCAGCAGTGAGGAGCGGAAGAACACCGGGGAGCTGTTTTTT	CASSEERKNTGELFF
TRBV12-5	NA	NA	TRBJ2-1	TGTGCTAGTGTTGCGGGGAACATCTACAATGAGCAGTTCTTC	CASVAGNIYNEQFF
TRBV9	TRBD2	NA	TRBJ2-5	TGTGCCAGCAGCCCCTTGGGACTAGCGGGGGACCAAGAGACCCAGTACTTC	CASSPLGLAGDQETQYF
TRBV6-5	NA	NA	TRBJ2-1	TGTGCCAGCAGACCAAGCGGCTCCTACAATGAGCAGTTCTTC	CASRPSGSYNEQFF
TRBV5-1	TRBD1	NA	TRBJ1-4	TGCGCCAGCAGTTCACAGGGGGTTAGAGAAAAACTGTTTTTT	CASSSQGVREKLFF
TRBV5-4	NA	NA	TRBJ2-1	TGTGCCAGCAGCTGGGGTGGGCATGAGCAGTTCTTC	CASSWGGHEQFF
TRBV5-4	NA	NA	TRBJ2-2	TGTGCCAGCAGCTGGGACATACCCTCGAACACCGGGGAGCTGTTTTTT	CASSWDIPSNTGELFF
TRBV4-3	NA	NA	TRBJ1-1	TGCGCCAGCAGCCAAGCATTAGGACAAACCGAAGCTTTCTTT	CASSQALGQTEAFF
TRBV30	NA	few	TRBJ2-2	TGTGCTACCGGGACCGGGGAGCTGTTTTTT	CATGTGELFF
TRBV12-3/TRBV12-4	NA	NA	TRBJ1-1	TGTGCCAGCAGTTTAGCGCCCACAGGGTCGAACACTGAAGCTTTCTTT	CASSLAPTGSNTEAFF
TRBV5-1	NA	NA	TRBJ1-2	TGCGCCAGCAGCTTGGGAGTTGTGGGGATTAACTATGGCTACACCTTC	CASSLGVVGINYGYTF
TRBV9	TRBD2	NA	TRBJ2-3	TGTGCCAGCAGCACTAGCGGGGCCAGCACAGATACGCAGTATTTT	CASSTSGASTDTQYF
TRBV20-1	TRBD1	NA	TRBJ2-1	TGCAGTGCTGCCGGGACAGGCTACAATGAGCAGTTCTTC	CSAAGTGYNEQFF
TRBV28	NA	NA	TRBJ1-5	TGTGCCAGCAGTTTAGATCAGCCCCAGCATTTT	CASSLDQPQHF
TRBV4-3	NA	NA	TRBJ2-1	TGCGCCAGCAGCCAAGATAGCAGTCTCGATGAGCAGTTCTTC	CASSQDSSLDEQFF
TRBV6-6	NA	NA	TRBJ2-6	TGTGCCAGCAGTTGGGACGACGTGGGCGGGGCCAACGTCCTGACTTTC	CASSWDDVGGANVLTF
TRBV4-1	NA	NA	TRBJ2-3	TGCGCCAGCAGCCATGATAGGAGGGTAGATACGCAGTATTTT	CASSHDRRVDTQYF
TRBV29-1	NA	NA	TRBJ2-7	TGCAGCGCGATACTAGTAGACGACGAGCAGTACTTC	CSAILVDDEQYF
TRBV29-1	NA	NA	TRBJ1-1	TGCAGCGCTTCGGGGCCGAACACTGAAGCTTTCTTT	CSASGPNTEAFF
TRBV12-3/TRBV12-4	TRBD2	NA	TRBJ2-7	TGTGCCAGCAGGGAAGGGGCTAGCGGAAACTACGAGCAGTACTTC	CASREGASGNYEQYF
TRBV29-1	TRBD2	NA	TRBJ2-1	TGCAGCGTTGAGGGGCTAGCGGGAGTAAGTGAGCAGTTCTTC	CSVEGLAGVSEQFF
TRBV9	NA	once	TRBJ2-7	TGTGCCAGCAGCGTTGGGGGTGAGGACGAGCAGTACTTC	CASSVGGEDEQYF
TRBV3-1	TRBD2	NA	TRBJ2-2	TGTGCCAGCAGCCCCCCAGCGGGAGAGGCGAAAACCGGGGAGCTGTTTTTT	CASSPPAGEAKTGELFF
TRBV15	NA	once	TRBJ1-1	TGTGCCACCAGCAGAGATTCGGGGGGCGATGAAGCTTTCTTT	CATSRDSGGDEAFF
TRBV5-6	TRBD1	NA	TRBJ1-1	TGTGCCAGCAGCTTACGACAGGGAGAGGAAGCTTTCTTT	CASSLRQGEEAFF
TRBV27	NA	NA	TRBJ2-7	TGTGCCAGCAGTTTCCCCGGCTACGAGCAGTACTTC	CASSFPGYEQYF
TRBV30	TRBD1	NA	TRBJ2-7	TGTGCCTGGAGCAAGACAGGGATCTACGAGCAGTACTTC	CAWSKTGIYEQYF
TRBV27	NA	NA	TRBJ2-1	TGTGCCAGCAGTCCCCCCGCTTCCGGCTCCTACAATGAGCAGTTCTTC	CASSPPASGSYNEQFF
TRBV7-9	NA	NA	TRBJ2-5	TGTGCCAGCAGCTTAGTTGGCGGCCCAAGGGAAGAGACCCAGTACTTC	CASSLVGGPREETQYF
TRBV6-2/TRBV6-3	TRBD2	NA	TRBJ2-5	TGTGCCAGCAGCTCTATTAGCGGGGGACCGACCCAGTACTTC	CASSSISGGPTQYF
TRBV10-3	TRBD2	once	TRBJ2-7	TGTGCCATCAGTGAAATGCAGGGACTATTTCACGAGCAGTACTTC	CAISEMQGLFHEQYF
TRBV2	NA	NA	TRBJ1-6	TGTGCCATCCGCGCGACTTTCAATTCACCCCTCCACTTT	CAIRATFNSPLHF
TRBV20-1	NA	NA	TRBJ1-4	TGCAGTGCTAGAGATCATTGGTGGGGGCATGATGAAAAACTGTTTTTT	CSARDHWWGHDEKLFF
TRBV15	NA	NA	TRBJ2-7	TGTGCCACCAGCAGAGGCGTTGCCGCCTACGAGCAGTACTTC	CATSRGVAAYEQYF
TRBV30	NA	NA	TRBJ2-3	TGTGCCGGTACCGAAGAATCAGATACGCAGTATTTT	CAGTEESDTQYF